This TCR beta chain originates from a study of blood T cell repertoires in COVID-19 (dated by TCRdb to 2020 to 2021). The study in broad terms: Samples from collaborators originated in the United States, Italy and Spain and spanned both the acute and convalescent phases of COVID-19. Samples came from the ongoing ImmuneRACE study (first 160 participants) plus 1,254 subjects from 6 global collaborators. The prospective study material was composed of cDNA or gDNA derived from T cells, B-cell-depleted T cells, or PBMCs. Sample metadata almost always included a de-identified subject ID, COVID-19 status, age in years and sex. Deeply sampled blood TCRbeta repertoires from subjects exposed to, actively infected with, or recovered from COVID-19 were included in the dataset. Where HLA class I and class II types were available, the types were taken from metadata supplied by the sample provider, not from assay-based typing. The repertoires were made available in a free public database intended to serve as a resource for research on the immune response to SARS-CoV-2. Study-level results and caveats: Clinical and demographic metadata were provided uncurated, with the amount varying by source and participant.

The germline V gene gives CDR1 as SGHTA and CDR2 as FQGNSA. Spanning cysteine to phenylalanine, the CDR3 consists of 13 amino acids. Of the read, only the CDR3 DNA is kept; its 39 bases are in frame from base 1. At the junction V is shortened by 5 bases and J by 8 bases, with 15 bases in between. TCRbeta CDR3 regions were amplified from genomic DNA using the immunoSEQ Assay, a bias-controlled multiplex PCR. In the authors' own workflow: Within the assay, amplification of reference gene primers was used to estimate how many nucleated cells each sample contained. Sequence reads were collapsed and filtered to measure the absolute abundance of every unique TCRbeta CDR3 rearrangement. For each sample, productive Simpson clonality was calculated by taking the square root of Simpson's diversity index across productive rearrangements. TCRdb's version of the immuneACCESS table is confined to in-frame rearrangements and falls short of the full clone set. An unresolved V gene accounts for under half of the shortfall where checked; the remainder is of unknown origin. D and trimming were read from the DNA, whereas the V and J calls and clone size are those reported in that table. The sample table lists roughly 68,000 clones, around 88% of them with a count of one. The ten most abundant clones make up approximately 6.8% of the sample.

The collaborating institutions used their own protocols to collect whole blood in K2EDTA tubes. For TCRbeta analysis, collaborator samples were shipped as frozen whole blood, as isolated PBMCs, or as DNA extracted from either sample type. In regard to this clone: Its target antigen remains unknown. No much larger clonotype is one base removed from it; base qualities were not supplied.

The chain is encoded by TRBV7-2 joined to TRBJ1-2; a weak D assignment points to TRBD1 (5 bases agree). The sequenced sample consisted of peripheral blood. This receptor was identified in a woman in her 70s with acute or convalescent COVID-19. The CDR3 reads as follows: CASSLIGARGYTF. In nucleotides, the sequence is TGTGCCAGCAGCCTGATTGGGGCAAGGGGCTACACCTTC.